This T cell receptor (beta chain) was profiled in a study of cytomegalovirus exposure and HLA in healthy donors. The CDR3 length is 18 residues. The germline CDR1 and CDR2 sequences are SGHRS and YFSETQ. The PCR used 60 Vbeta and 13 Jbeta primers. Repertoires were generated with immunoSEQ multiplex PCR, while TCRdb's copy carries only in-frame clones and drops some. The sample gives under 200,000 clones, about two thirds of which show up once; just under 4.5% is in the top ten. This clone has only one observation. This TCR was recovered from a woman between 18 and 29 years old in good health and CMV-seropositive. The rearrangement joins TRBV5-1 to TRBJ2-5, with a tentative D call TRBD2 (6 bases). The better agreement between TRBJ2-7 and the DNA end casts doubt on the J call. The sample consisted of PBMCs. DNA for the CDR3: TGCGCCAGCAGCTTGGCCGTTGCGGCGGGACCCCCGGGGAACGAGCAGTACTTC. This sequence encodes CASSLAVAAGPPGNEQYF.